This T cell receptor (beta chain) was obtained from a study of T cells after yellow fever vaccination (dated by TCRdb to the late 2010s). Notes on the research overall: The SMART-Seq v4 Ultra Low Input RNA kit was used to prepare libraries from fractions with low cell numbers. Bulk TCR alpha and beta repertoires were sequenced longitudinally to track T-cell clones before and after primary and booster YFV17D yellow fever vaccination. Two healthy male donors, one aged 18 to 30 and one aged 30 to 40 years, made up the cohort. Blood was drawn at multiple timepoints before and after primary and secondary immunization, with bulk PBMC replicates and cell subsets isolated.

The run used an Illumina NovaSeq 6000. TCR cDNA was synthesized by 5'RACE template switching, through which a universal primer site and unique molecular identifiers were introduced. cDNA synthesis was primed from both the TCR alpha and TCR beta constant segments. Two PCR steps were used to amplify libraries, with sample barcodes and sequencing adapters being added in the second step. Sequencing of libraries was done on Illumina HiSeq 2500 (2x100 bp) or NovaSeq (2x150 bp). Under the source paper's analysis protocol: Demultiplexing of reads and collapsing into UMI consensus sequences were performed with MIGEC, and V(D)J alignment was carried out with MiXCR. Using edgeR on replicate PBMC samples, clonotypes were called vaccine-responding if FDR was below 0.01 and the log2 fold change was above 5 up to day 15. CD4 or CD8 identity was assigned to each bulk clonotype according to whether the clonotype was present at higher abundance in the sequenced CD4 repertoire or the sequenced CD8 repertoire. TCRdb trimmed the raw reads at Q25, called clones with MiXCR and kept productive beta chains. Records with the same CDR3 protein are collapsed into one entry carrying the most frequent genes and DNA. It is TCRdb's table, rather than the study itself, that gives the V and J calls and clone size. A total of about 430,000 distinct CDR3 sequences appear in this sample, around 20% of them only once. The top ten hold 15% to 20% of the sample.

The germline V gene specifies SGHRS as CDR1 and YFSETQ as CDR2. The CDR3 holds 15 amino acids from the cysteine to the phenylalanine. Of the read, only the CDR3 DNA is kept; its 45 bases are in frame from base 1. Between the V and J ends, shortened by 5 bases and 2 bases respectively, the junction contains 16 bases. This clonotype was found a few times. Its antigen target is currently unknown. No base quality information exists; no much larger clone differs at one position. Beyond this particular receptor, the publication reports: Computational filtering was required because FACS-sorted repertoires could contain abundant contaminating clonotypes from the bulk population. Most clones expanded after primary vaccination were re-detected after the booster (96% of CD4 and more than 70% of CD8), suggesting broad memory maintenance. The secondary T-cell response was found to be weaker but faster than the primary response, with a peak reached on day 5 rather than on day 15. The study included only two donors, which limits how far the findings can be generalized. A small share of clonotypes was detected in both CD4 and CD8 compartments, with the overlap likely arising from convergent recombination.

What the treatment or condition label conveys for this sample: live attenuated yellow fever vaccine strain. At each blood-draw timepoint, two biological replicates of bulk PBMCs were obtained. PBMCs were isolated from peripheral blood using a standard Ficoll-Paque protocol. TriZol was used to extract RNA from bulk PBMCs, from CD4 and CD8 fractions, and from dextramer-positive and dextramer-negative fractions. The sequence joins TRBV5-1 to TRBJ1-2; D gene: possibly TRBD1, on 5 matching bases. The TCR originated in a young man who received the YFV17D yellow fever vaccine. Sequenced here: PBMCs, sampled before the yellow fever booster vaccination. DNA sequence: TGCGCCAGCAGGGGGGACCCGACAGCAAACTATGGCTACACCTTC. Its product reads: CASRGDPTANYGYTF.